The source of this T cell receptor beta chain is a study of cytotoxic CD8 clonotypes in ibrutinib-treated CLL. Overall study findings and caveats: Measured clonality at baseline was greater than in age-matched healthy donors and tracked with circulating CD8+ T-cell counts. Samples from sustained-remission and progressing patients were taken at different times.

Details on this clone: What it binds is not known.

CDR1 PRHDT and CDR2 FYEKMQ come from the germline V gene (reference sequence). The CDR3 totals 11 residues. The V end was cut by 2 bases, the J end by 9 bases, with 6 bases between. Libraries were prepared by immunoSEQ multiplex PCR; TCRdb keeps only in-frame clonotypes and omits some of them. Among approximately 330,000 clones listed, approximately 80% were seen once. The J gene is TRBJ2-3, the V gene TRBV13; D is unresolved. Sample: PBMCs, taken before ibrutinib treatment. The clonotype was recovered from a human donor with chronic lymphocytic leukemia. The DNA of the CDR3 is TGTGCCAGCAGCTTAACGAACACGCAGTATTTT. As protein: CASSLTNTQYF. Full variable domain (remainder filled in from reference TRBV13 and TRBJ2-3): AAGVIQSPRHLIKEKRETATLKCYPIPRHDTVYWYQQGPGQDPQFLISFYEKMQSDKGSIPDRFSAQQFSDYHSELNMSSLELGDSALYFCASSLTNTQYFGPGTRLTVL.